One and the same sample provided the 24 T cell receptor beta chains below, sequenced in a study of T-cell memory formation after mild COVID-19 (dated by TCRdb to about 2021). The library relied on 5' RACE. The sample was run on an Illumina NovaSeq 6000. TCRdb reworked the public reads: Q25 trimming with fastp, MiXCR clone assembly, productive beta chains retained. Identical CDR3 protein sequences are pooled into one entry, listed with their most common genes and DNA. This sample is represented by fewer than 400,000 distinct CDR3 sequences; around 13% of them were singletons. Roughly 23% of the sample belongs to the ten largest clones. Specimen: PBMCs or a T cell subset sorted from them (not recorded which). Receptors were obtained from a man between 18 and 29 years old who had mild COVID-19 (a few samples of this study predate the infection). The sample titles of this study are shuffled in the database, so cell type and time point are left out; the donor was told from shared clones.

A few counts support this clonotype. V is TRBV6-5 and J is TRBJ2-2, with a possible D match to TRBD2 (6 bases). CDR1 is MNHEY and CDR2 is SVGAGI in the germline V gene. Trimming pared 6 bases from V and 3 bases from J, leaving 11 bases between. The CDR3 extends over 14 amino acids. CDR3 region: CASRVDYDTGELFF. CDR3 sequence (DNA): TGTGCCAGCAGGGTGGACTATGACACCGGGGAGCTGTTTTTT.

This clonotype was found a few times. V is TRBV5-5 and J is TRBJ1-1; no clear D gene. The V end was cut by 2 bases, the J end by 4 bases, with 6 bases between. The length of the CDR3 is 12 residues. Germline V lookup: CDR1 SGHKS, CDR2 YYEKEE (reference sequence). CDR3 coding DNA: TGTGCCAGCAGCTTCGGGCGCACTGAAGCTTTCTTT. This translates into CASSFGRTEAFF.

This clonotype turned up a few times. The chain links TRBV12-3 or TRBV12-4 to TRBJ2-5; TRBD1 is a possible D gene (6 bases). This CDR3 comprises 14 residues. V lost 6 bases and J 0 bases, leaving 11 bases between the germline ends. CDR3 nucleotide sequence: TGTGCCAGCAGAGATCAGGGGTACCAAGAGACCCAGTACTTC. Protein product: CASRDQGYQETQYF.

In its sample, this clonotype was seen many times. The chain employs TRBV27 and TRBJ2-3; TRBD2 is a possible D gene (5 bases). V was cut by 2 bases and J by 2 bases, with 11 bases left in between. CDR1 and CDR2 (germline): MNHEY, SMNVEV (reference sequence). The CDR3 has 15 residues. Here the CDR3 reads CASSLRTPDTDTQYF. CDR3 DNA: TGTGCCAGCAGTTTAAGGACTCCTGACACAGATACGCAGTATTTT.

This clonotype showed up just a few times. This chain uses TRBV3-1 with TRBJ2-7; 9 nucleotides agree with TRBD1. CDR1 and CDR2 from the germline V gene are LGHDT and YNNKEL (reference sequence). The CDR3 runs 14 residues. After removal of 4 bases from V and 6 bases from J, the junction contained 7 bases not matched to a gene. CDR3 protein: CASSREQGAFEQYV. The CDR3 DNA is TGTGCCAGCAGCCGGGAACAGGGGGCCTTCGAGCAGTACGTC.

The chain combines TRBV5-1 with TRBJ2-3; TRBD2 aligns across 11 bases. The germline V gene has CDR1 SGHRS and CDR2 YFSETQ. This CDR3 comprises 16 residues. Germline trimming cut 3 bases from V and 1 base from J; bases unmatched to any gene: 4. The CDR3 loop is CASSSATSGGTDTQYF. In DNA, the CDR3 is TGCGCCAGCAGCTCTGCGACTAGCGGGGGCACAGATACGCAGTATTTT.

This chain links TRBV6-2 or TRBV6-3 with TRBJ2-7; D is possibly TRBD2 (6 bases). Trimming pared 6 bases from V and 3 bases from J, leaving 12 bases between. The length of the CDR3 is 13 residues. Looked up from germline, CDR1 is MNHEY and CDR2 is SVGEGT. CDR3 residues: CASSPGGIYEQYV. CDR3 DNA: TGTGCCAGCAGCCCCGGAGGGATCTACGAGCAGTACGTC.

This clonotype was seen a few times. V gene TRBV4-2 combines with J gene TRBJ1-1, with 7 bases aligning to TRBD1. This CDR3 has 13 residues. V lost 3 bases and J lost 13; bases outside the gene matches: 11. CDR1 is LGHNA and CDR2 is YNFKEQ in the germline V gene. The CDR3 spells CASSQLPGGIVFF. CDR3 DNA: TGTGCCAGCAGCCAGCTCCCAGGGGGAATAGTTTTCTTT.

The chain has TRBV21-1 and TRBJ2-6; TRBD1 reflects the table's D call only, with no check against the DNA. TRBV21-1 is an annotated pseudogene. The CDR3 has 17 amino acids. The CDR3 region has the DNA TGTGCCAGCACCCCGGGACAGGAGAACTCTGGGGCCAACGTCCTGACTTTC. This codes for CASTPGQENSGANVLTF.

V gene TRBV11-3 combines with J gene TRBJ2-7; 7 bases align to TRBD1. V lost 4 bases, J lost 3 bases, and 9 bases stayed unmatched. CDR3 size: 15 residues. Germline assignment: CDR1 SGHNT and CDR2 YENEEA. CDR3 in DNA: TGTGCCAGCAGCTCTATCCGGGACAGAGACTACGAGCAGTACTTC. The encoded protein is CASSSIRDRDYEQYF.

The rearrangement links TRBV11-2 to TRBJ2-5; no reliable D call. Deletions cut 5 bases from V and 3 bases from J, with 13 bases between. Germline V gene sequence: CDR1 SGHAT, CDR2 FQNNGV. This CDR3 contains 14 residues. The CDR3 DNA reads TGTGCCAGCAGCAGGTGGTACGGAGAAGAGACCCAGTACTTC. Encoded protein: CASSRWYGEETQYF.

This clonotype showed up many times. This chain joins TRBV7-8 and TRBJ1-5; D call uncertain. Between the trimmed V and J ends, which lost 8 bases and 5 bases, there was a span of 16 bases. The CDR3 length is 14 residues. Germline CDR1 is SGHVS and CDR2 is FQNEAQ. The CDR3 loop reads CASSGTVNYQPQHF. CDR3 coding DNA: TGTGCCAGCTCGGGAACAGTCAACTATCAGCCCCAGCATTTT.

This clonotype was seen many times. The V call is TRBV18, the J call TRBJ2-3; 7 bases map to TRBD2. The CDR3 has 16 amino acids. V shed 1 base, J shed 2 bases, and the junction held 6 bases outside the gene matches. Germline lookup yields CDR1 KGHSH and CDR2 LQKENI. The CDR3 region has the DNA TGTGCCAGCTCACCACTAGGACTAGGCCCCACAGATACGCAGTATTTT. Amino acids: CASSPLGLGPTDTQYF.

This clonotype was seen ten or more times. V gene TRBV10-3 combines with J gene TRBJ2-1, with 12 positions matching TRBD2. Per the germline V gene, CDR1 is ENHRY and CDR2 is SYGVKD. V lost 9 bases and J lost 6; bases outside the gene matches: 6. The CDR3 has 14 residues. This CDR3 reads CAIASGGAINEQFF. For the CDR3, the DNA is TGTGCCATAGCTAGCGGGGGGGCCATCAATGAGCAGTTCTTC.

This sequence joins TRBV5-1 and TRBJ1-1; D uncertain. V shed 1 base and J shed 0 bases, with 7 bases lying between them. CDR3 length: 14 residues. Germline assignment: CDR1 SGHRS and CDR2 YFSETQ. CDR3: CASSLWNMNTEAFF. The CDR3 DNA reads as TGCGCCAGCAGCTTGTGGAACATGAACACTGAAGCTTTCTTT.

V and J are TRBV5-6 and TRBJ2-1; 12 bases are a match to TRBD2. V lost 7 bases to trimming and J lost 6 bases; unmatched junction nucleotides: 5. The CDR3 covers 14 residues. CDR1 is SGHDT, CDR2 YYEEEE, per germline. The DNA for the CDR3 is TGTGCCAGCCACTCGGGACTAGCGGGCAATGAGCAGTTCTTC. Its translation is CASHSGLAGNEQFF.

V is TRBV7-9 and J is TRBJ2-1; TRBD1 is a possible D gene (6 bases). The germline V and J ends were trimmed by 5 bases and 9 bases, with 23 bases remaining between them. Germline V gene lookup returns CDR1 SEHNR and CDR2 FQNEAQ (reference sequence). The CDR3 consists of 16 residues. CDR3 protein: CASSPKQGRFEGEQFF. In DNA, the CDR3 is TGTGCCAGCAGCCCGAAACAGGGCAGATTCGAGGGTGAGCAGTTCTTC.

This clonotype occurred a few times. The chain uses TRBV20-1 and TRBJ2-1, with D possibly being TRBD1 (6 bases). This CDR3 is built from 18 residues. Between the trimmed V and J ends, which lost 6 bases and 0 bases, there was a span of 24 bases. CDR1 is DFQATT, CDR2 SNEGSKA, per germline (reference sequence). CDR3 region: CSATLTSGTPISYNEQFF. CDR3 nucleotide sequence: TGCAGTGCCACCTTGACGTCCGGGACACCCATCTCCTACAATGAGCAGTTCTTC.

This chain uses TRBV6-5 with TRBJ1-4; D possibly corresponds to TRBD1 (5 bases). CDR1 is MNHEY, CDR2 SVGAGI, per germline. The CDR3 is 16 residues long. Trimming left V 2 bases short and J 5 bases short, with 15 bases between. The CDR3 sequence is CASSYDLGGVNEKLFF. DNA for the CDR3: TGTGCCAGCAGTTACGATCTTGGGGGAGTCAATGAAAAACTGTTTTTT.

This chain joins TRBV5-1 and TRBJ2-7; no clear D gene. The CDR3 totals 13 residues. Trimming took 0 bases from V and 7 from J, leaving 11 bases between them. Germline V CDR1 and CDR2: SGHRS, YFSETQ. CDR3 in amino acids: CASSLAGLREQYF. In DNA form, the CDR3 reads TGCGCCAGCAGCTTGGCTGGGCTCCGGGAGCAGTACTTC.

This clonotype was seen a handful of times. CDR3 nucleotide sequence: TGCGCCAGCAGCTCAACGGGACAGCAAGACAATGAGCAGTTCTTC. Translation: CASSSTGQQDNEQFF. This chain links TRBV5-1 with TRBJ2-1, with 7 bases lining up with TRBD1. Germline V gene lookup returns CDR1 SGHRS and CDR2 YFSETQ. The trim removed 3 bases at V and 5 bases at J, leaving 8 bases unmatched. The CDR3 length is 15 residues.

This clonotype has ten or more counts. A junction boundary mismatches the germline segment, possibly from a read error. This chain joins TRBV5-6 and TRBJ2-4; D unclear. Per germline, CDR1 SGHDT and CDR2 YYEEEE. The CDR3 loop spans 13 amino acids. CDR3 amino acids: CASSLWARNIQYF. Written as DNA, the CDR3 is TGTGCCAGCAGCTTGTGGGCCAGAAACATTCAGTACTTC.

The rearrangement uses TRBV5-4 and TRBJ2-3; weak D call: TRBD2 (5 bases). Between the trimmed V and J ends, which lost 0 bases and 4 bases, there was a span of 12 bases. Per germline, CDR1 SGHNT and CDR2 YYREEE (reference sequence). CDR3 length: 15 residues. Written as DNA, the CDR3 is TGTGCCAGCAGCTTGGGTTCGGGGTGGTCAGATACGCAGTATTTT. It yields the protein CASSLGSGWSDTQYF.

In nucleotides, the CDR3 is TGTGCCAGCAGACCCCTACGACAGGTCCTTCGGATCTCTGGAAACACCATATATTTT. Translating gives CASRPLRQVLRISGNTIYF. This chain uses TRBV6-2 or TRBV6-3 with TRBJ1-3; weak D call: TRBD1 (6 bases). CDR3 size: 19 residues. Germline V gives CDR1 MNHEY, CDR2 SVGEGT. The ends were cut back, 6 bases at V and 0 bases at J, with 24 bases in the middle.